This T cell receptor beta chain was found in a study of CXCR3-negative and CXCR3-positive naive CD8 T cells. Concerning this clonotype: As yet, its antigen is unknown.

Study outcomes and limitations: Hydrophobicity of TRB CDR3s was greater in CXCR3-positive naive cells than in CXCR3-negative naive cells. Within a donor, both naive subsets shared TRBV-TRBJ usage, unlike memory cells. From TRB CDR3 properties, TCR strength was inferred; surface CD5 did not differ between naive subsets.

The CDR3 contains 17 residues. Researchers prepared the TRB cDNA libraries using 5' RACE with UMI labels. TCRdb derives one entry per CDR3 protein from the 5' RACE reads, leaving out DNA. The table lists roughly 140,000 distinct CDR3 sequences, with around 0.28% in the top ten. The chain uses TRBV12-3 or TRBV12-4 and TRBJ2-3; the TRBD2 assignment by TCRdb is unverifiable without DNA. The receptor was derived from a human donor in good health. Some clones in this sample may be carry-over from other donors' samples. Sequenced sample: naive CXCR3+ CD8+ T cells from blood. Sample subset: CD45RO-CCR7+CD27+CD95- naive CD8+ T cells expressing CXCR3 (TNR3+). CDR3 region: CASSPPIDSPHTDTQYF.